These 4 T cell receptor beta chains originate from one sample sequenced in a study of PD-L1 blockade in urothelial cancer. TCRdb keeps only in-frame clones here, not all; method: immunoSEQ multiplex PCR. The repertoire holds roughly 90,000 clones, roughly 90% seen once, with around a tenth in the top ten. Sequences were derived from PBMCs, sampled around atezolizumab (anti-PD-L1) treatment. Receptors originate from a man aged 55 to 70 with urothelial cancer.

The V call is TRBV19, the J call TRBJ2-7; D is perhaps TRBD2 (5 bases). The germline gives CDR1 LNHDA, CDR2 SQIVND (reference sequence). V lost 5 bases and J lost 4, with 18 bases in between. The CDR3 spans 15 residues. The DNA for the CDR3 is TGTGCCAGTAGTTCGGGAAACGTCCGTAGGTACGAGCAGTACTTC. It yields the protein CASSSGNVRRYEQYF. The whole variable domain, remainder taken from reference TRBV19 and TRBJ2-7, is DGGITQSPKYLFRKEGQNVTLSCEQNLNHDAMYWYRQDPGQGLRLIYYSQIVNDFQKGDIAEGYSVSREKKESFPLTVTSAQKNPTAFYLCASSSGNVRRYEQYFGPGTRLTVT.

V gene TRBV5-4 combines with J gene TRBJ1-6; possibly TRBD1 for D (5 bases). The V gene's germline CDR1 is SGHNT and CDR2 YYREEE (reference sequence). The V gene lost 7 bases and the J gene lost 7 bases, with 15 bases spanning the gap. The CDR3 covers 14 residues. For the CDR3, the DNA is TGTGCCAGCCGCGAGGAGGGGCCGAATTCACCCCTCCACTTT. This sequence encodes CASREEGPNSPLHF.

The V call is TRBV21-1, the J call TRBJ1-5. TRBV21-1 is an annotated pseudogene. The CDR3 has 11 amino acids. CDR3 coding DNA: TGTGCCCGCCGTATCGGTCAGCCCCAGCATTTT. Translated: CARRIGQPQHF.

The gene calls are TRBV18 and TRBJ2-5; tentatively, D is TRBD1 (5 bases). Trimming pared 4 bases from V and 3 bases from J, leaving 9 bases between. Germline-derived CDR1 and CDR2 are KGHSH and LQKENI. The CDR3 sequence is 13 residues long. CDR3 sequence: CASSRDSKETQYF. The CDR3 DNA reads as TGTGCCAGCTCACGTGACAGTAAAGAGACCCAGTACTTC. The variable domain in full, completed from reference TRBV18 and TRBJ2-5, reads NAGVMQNPRHLVRRRGQEARLRCSPMKGHSHVYWYRQLPEEGLKFMVYLQKENIIDESGMPKERFSAEFPKEGPSILRIQQVVRGDSAAYFCASSRDSKETQYFGPGTRLLVL.